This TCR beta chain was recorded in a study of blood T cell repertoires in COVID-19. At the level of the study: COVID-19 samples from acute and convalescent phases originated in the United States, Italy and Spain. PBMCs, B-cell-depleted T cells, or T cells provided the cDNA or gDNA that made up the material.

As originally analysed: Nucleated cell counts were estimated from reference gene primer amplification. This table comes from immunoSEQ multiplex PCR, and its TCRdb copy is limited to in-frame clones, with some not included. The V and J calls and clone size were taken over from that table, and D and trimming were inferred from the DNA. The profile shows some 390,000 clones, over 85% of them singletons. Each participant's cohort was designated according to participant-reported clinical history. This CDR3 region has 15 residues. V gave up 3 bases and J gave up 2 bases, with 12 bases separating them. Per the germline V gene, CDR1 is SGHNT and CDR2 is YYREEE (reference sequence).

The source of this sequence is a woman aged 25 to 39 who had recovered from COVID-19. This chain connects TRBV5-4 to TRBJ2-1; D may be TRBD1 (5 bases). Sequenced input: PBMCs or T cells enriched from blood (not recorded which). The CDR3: CASSSPRQTYNEQFF. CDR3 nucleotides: TGTGCCAGCAGCTCGCCTCGACAGACCTACAATGAGCAGTTCTTC.